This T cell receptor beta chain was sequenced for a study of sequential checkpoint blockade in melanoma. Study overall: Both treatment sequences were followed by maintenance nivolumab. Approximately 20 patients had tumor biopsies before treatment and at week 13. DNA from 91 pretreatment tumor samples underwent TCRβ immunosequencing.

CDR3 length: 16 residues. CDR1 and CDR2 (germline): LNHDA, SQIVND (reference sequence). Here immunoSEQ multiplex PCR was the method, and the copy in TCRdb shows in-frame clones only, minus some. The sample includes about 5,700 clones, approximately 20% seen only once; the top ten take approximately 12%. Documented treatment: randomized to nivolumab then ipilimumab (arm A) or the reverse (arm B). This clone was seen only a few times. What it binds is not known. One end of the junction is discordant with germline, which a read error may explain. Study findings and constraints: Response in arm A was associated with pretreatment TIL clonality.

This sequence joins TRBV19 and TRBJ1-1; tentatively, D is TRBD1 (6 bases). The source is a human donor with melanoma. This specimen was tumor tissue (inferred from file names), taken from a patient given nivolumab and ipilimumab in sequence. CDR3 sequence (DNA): TGTGCCAGTAGCATAGAGAGGGGGTGGGTGAACACTGAAGCTTTCTTT. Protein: CASSIERGWVNTEAFF.